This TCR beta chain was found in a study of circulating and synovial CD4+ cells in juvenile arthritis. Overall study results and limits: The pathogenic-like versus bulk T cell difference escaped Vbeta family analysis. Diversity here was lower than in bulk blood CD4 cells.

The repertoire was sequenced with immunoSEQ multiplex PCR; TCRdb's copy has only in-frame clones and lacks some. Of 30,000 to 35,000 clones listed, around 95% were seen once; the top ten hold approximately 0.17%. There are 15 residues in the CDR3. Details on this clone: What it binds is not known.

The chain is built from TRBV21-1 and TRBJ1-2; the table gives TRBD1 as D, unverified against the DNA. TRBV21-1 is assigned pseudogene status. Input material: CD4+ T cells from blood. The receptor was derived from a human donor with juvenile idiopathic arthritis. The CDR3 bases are TGTGCCAGCAGCAAAATCACAGGGGATAACTATGGCTACACCTTC. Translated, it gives CASSKITGDNYGYTF.